This TCR beta chain was sequenced in a study of radiotherapy plus CTLA-4 blockade in lung cancer. Study at large: The study recorded objective responses in 18% of patients and disease control in about 30%.

Overall study results and limits: Alongside interferon-beta, early blood T cell clone dynamics were reportedly the best predictor of response. TCR clones from tumors expanded in blood after radiotherapy plus ipilimumab.

Trimming removed 5 bases at V and 8 bases at J, with 19 bases between. The CDR3 totals 15 residues. The germline CDR1 and CDR2 sequences are SGHTA and FQGTGA. A note on this clone: Its cognate antigen is unknown.

The assay was immunoSEQ multiplex PCR, and TCRdb's table has in-frame clones only and misses some. The sample lists 60,000 to 85,000 clones; around nine tenths were seen once. The TCR sequence derives from a human donor with non-small cell lung cancer who had stable disease on radiotherapy plus ipilimumab. The sample was peripheral blood, taken from a patient treated with radiotherapy plus ipilimumab. The chain joins TRBV7-3 to TRBJ2-1, with D possibly called TRBD1 or TRBD2 (5 bases each). CDR3: CASSPNRGRTYEQFF. CDR3 DNA sequence: TGTGCCAGCAGCCCAAACCGGGGACGGACGTATGAGCAGTTCTTC.